This entry describes one TCR beta chain. The antigen is undetermined. Separate from the approximately 670-subject first cohort, the roughly 110-subject validation cohort was the one that the donors belonged to. This sample is part of a study of cytomegalovirus exposure and HLA in healthy donors. Study results and caveats: TCR clusters originating in the first cohort tended to co-occur in the 110 or so validation repertoires, according to a later analysis. TCR beta chains numbering some 150 were designated cytomegalovirus-associated. It was reportedly the case that the classifier diagnosed cytomegalovirus status with high specificity and sensitivity.

TCRdb's copy holds only in-frame clones and misses some; the assay was immunoSEQ multiplex PCR. The table includes approximately 240,000 clones, 85% to 95% detected once. Unmatched junction bases numbered 3, after V lost 7 bases and J lost 5 bases. Germline assignment: CDR1 SQVTM and CDR2 ANQGSEA. This CDR3 has 12 amino acids. J is TRBJ2-3 and V is TRBV29-1; 10 positions match TRBD2. The source is a woman between 18 and 29 years old in good health and CMV-seronegative. Specimen: PBMCs. The CDR3 coding sequence is TGCAGCGGCCGACTAGCGGGAGATACGCAGTATTTT. Residues: CSGRLAGDTQYF.